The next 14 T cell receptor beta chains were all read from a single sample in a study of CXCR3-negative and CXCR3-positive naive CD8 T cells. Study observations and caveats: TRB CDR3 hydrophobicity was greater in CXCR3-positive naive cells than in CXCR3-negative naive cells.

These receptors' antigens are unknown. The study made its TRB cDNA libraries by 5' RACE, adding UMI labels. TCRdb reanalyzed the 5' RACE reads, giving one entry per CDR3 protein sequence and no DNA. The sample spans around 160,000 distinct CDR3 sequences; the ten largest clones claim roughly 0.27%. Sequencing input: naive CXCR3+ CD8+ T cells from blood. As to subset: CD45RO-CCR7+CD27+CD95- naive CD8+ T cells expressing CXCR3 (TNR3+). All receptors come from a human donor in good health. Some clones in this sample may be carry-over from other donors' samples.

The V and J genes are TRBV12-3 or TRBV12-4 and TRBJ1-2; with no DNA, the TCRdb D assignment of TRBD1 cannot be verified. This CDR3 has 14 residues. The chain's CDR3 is CASSPQGVNYGYTF.

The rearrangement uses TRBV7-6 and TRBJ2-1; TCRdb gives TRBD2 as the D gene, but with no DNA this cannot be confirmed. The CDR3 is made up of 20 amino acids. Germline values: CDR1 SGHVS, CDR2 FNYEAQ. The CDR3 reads CASSLRAGASEGSSYNEQFF.

The CDR3 is CASSDSGGAADTQYF. V and J are TRBV9 and TRBJ2-3; lacking DNA, the TRBD1 call made by TCRdb goes unchecked. The CDR3 totals 15 residues. In germline, CDR1 is SGDLS, CDR2 YYNGEE.

This CDR3 reads CASSKQTALRTGPSYGYTF. V usage is TRBV21-1 and J usage is TRBJ1-2; absent DNA, TCRdb's TRBD1 call cannot be checked. TRBV21-1 is a pseudogene segment. This CDR3 has 19 amino acids.

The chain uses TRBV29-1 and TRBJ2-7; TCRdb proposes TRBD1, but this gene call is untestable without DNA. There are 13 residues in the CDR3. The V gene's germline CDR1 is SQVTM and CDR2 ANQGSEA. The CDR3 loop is CSVAPGQNYEQYF.

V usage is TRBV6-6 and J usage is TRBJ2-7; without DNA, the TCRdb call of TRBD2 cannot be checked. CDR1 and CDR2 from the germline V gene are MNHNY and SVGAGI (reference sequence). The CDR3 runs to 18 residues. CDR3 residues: CASSSGTSGRIWSYEQYF.

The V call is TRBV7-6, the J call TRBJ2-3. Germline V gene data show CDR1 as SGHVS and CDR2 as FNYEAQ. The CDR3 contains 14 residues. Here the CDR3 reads CASSLSGATDTQYF. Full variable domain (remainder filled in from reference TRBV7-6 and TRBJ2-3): GAGVSQSPRYKVTKRGQDVALRCDPISGHVSLYWYRQALGQGPEFLTYFNYEAQQDKSGLPNDRFSAERPEGSISTLTIQRTEQRDSAMYRCASSLSGATDTQYFGPGTRLTVL.

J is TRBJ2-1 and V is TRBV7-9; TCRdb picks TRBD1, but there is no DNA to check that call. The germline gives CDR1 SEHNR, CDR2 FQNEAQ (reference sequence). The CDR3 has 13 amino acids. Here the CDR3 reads CASSISMGDEQFF.

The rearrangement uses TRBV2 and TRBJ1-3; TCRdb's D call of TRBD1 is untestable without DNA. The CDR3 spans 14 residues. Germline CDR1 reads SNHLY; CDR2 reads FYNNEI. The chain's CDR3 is CASSEGGLWNTIYF.

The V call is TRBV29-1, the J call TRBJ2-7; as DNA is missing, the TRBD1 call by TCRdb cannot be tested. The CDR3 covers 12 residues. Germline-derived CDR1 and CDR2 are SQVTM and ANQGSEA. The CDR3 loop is CSAGPGDGEQYF.

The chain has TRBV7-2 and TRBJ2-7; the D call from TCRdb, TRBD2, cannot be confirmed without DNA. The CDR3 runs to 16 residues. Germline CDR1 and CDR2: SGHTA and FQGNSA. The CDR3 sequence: CASSLDLPGGSNEQYF. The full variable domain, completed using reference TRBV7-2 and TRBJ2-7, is GAGVSQSPSNKVTEKGKDVELRCDPISGHTALYWYRQSLGQGLEFLIYFQGNSAPDKSGLPSDRFSAERTGGSVSTLTIQRTQQEDSAVYLCASSLDLPGGSNEQYFGPGTRLTVT.

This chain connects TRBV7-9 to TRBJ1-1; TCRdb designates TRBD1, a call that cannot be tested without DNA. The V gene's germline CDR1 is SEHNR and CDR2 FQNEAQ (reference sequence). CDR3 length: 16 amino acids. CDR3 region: CASSPPPLPHDTEAFF.

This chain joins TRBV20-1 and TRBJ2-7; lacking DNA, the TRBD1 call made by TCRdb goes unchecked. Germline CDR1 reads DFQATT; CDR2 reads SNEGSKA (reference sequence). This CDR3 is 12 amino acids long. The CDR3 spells CSASIGGYEQYF.

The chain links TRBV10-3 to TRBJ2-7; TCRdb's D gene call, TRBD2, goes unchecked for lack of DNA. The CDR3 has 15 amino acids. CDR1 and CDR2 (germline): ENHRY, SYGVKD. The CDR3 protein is CAISESGASSYEQYF.